The present T cell receptor (beta chain) was sequenced within a study of blood T cell repertoires in COVID-19. About the study: The origin of the acute and convalescent COVID-19 samples was the United States, Italy and Spain.

This clone was seen only a few times. Germline trimming cut 0 bases from V and 7 bases from J; bases unmatched to any gene: 7. The CDR3 has 16 residues. Per germline, CDR1 SGHRS and CDR2 YFSETQ. Enrolled through a virtual design, the participants were between roughly 18 and 100 years of age and came from some 25 US areas. Clinical history as reported by participants underpinned cohort assignment. Per the authors' pipeline: The assay estimated nucleated cells by amplifying reference gene primers. TCRdb keeps only in-frame clones here, not all; method: immunoSEQ multiplex PCR. The DNA was the basis for D and trimming; V, J and clone size are from that table. The sample lists about 270,000 clones; around 89% were seen once.

The TCR originated in a woman in her forties or fifties who had recovered from COVID-19. The sample comprised PBMCs or T cells enriched from blood (not recorded which). This chain connects TRBV5-1 to TRBJ2-2; 9 bases map to TRBD1. CDR3 bases: TGCGCCAGCAGCTTGGGACAGGGGGGCGGGAACGGGGAGCTGTTTTTT. This sequence encodes CASSLGQGGGNGELFF.